The source of this TCR beta chain is a study of cytomegalovirus exposure and HLA in healthy donors. Overall study: The 95 to 150 validation repertoires, a later analysis reported, used the same platform as the approximately 700 first-cohort repertoires.

The study, taken as a whole, reports: Among TCR sequences, most were rare, though some public TCRs appeared in many donors. Specificity for CMV antigens was confirmed in vitro for a few of the CMV-associated chains.

The repertoire was sequenced with immunoSEQ multiplex PCR; TCRdb's copy has only in-frame clones and lacks some. The repertoire holds 90,000 to 150,000 clones, with around nine tenths as singletons. In the case of this clone: Its antigen is as yet unknown.

Sequenced input: PBMCs. The TCR sequence derives from a woman under 30 in good health and CMV-seropositive.

The CDR3 nucleotides read TGCGCCAGCAGCCTCGGGAAGTCTGCAGCCTACGAGCAGTACTTC. Its protein product is CASSLGKSAAYEQYF. The chain joins TRBV4-1 to TRBJ2-7; a possible D gene is TRBD2 (5 bases). Trimming left V 4 bases short and J 2 bases short, with 15 bases between. This CDR3 comprises 15 residues. Per the germline V gene, CDR1 is MGHRA and CDR2 is YSYEKL.